This T cell receptor (beta chain) was captured in a study of cytomegalovirus exposure and HLA in healthy donors. Study-wide results and limits: Three chains linked to CMV were shown in vitro to be specific for CMV antigens. Association of a missense DCLRE1C variant with TCR beta V- and J-gene trimming was reported in a later analysis. As a later analysis revealed, the rate of TCR association differed by HLA locus, with DRB1 most and HLA-C fewest. As was reported, the classifier diagnosed cytomegalovirus status with high specificity and sensitivity.

For this clone: The antigen remains unidentified.

The germline V gene has CDR1 MGHRA and CDR2 YSYEKL. V lost 4 bases to trimming and J lost 1 base; unmatched junction nucleotides: 2. The CDR3 has 15 residues. The PCR contained 60 Vbeta and 13 Jbeta primers. Clones were sequenced by immunoSEQ multiplex PCR, and TCRdb holds only the in-frame ones, with some missing. The sample holds roughly 81,000 clones, roughly 80% seen once. This receptor was identified in a boy younger than 18 in good health and CMV-seronegative. The material sequenced was PBMCs. The chain combines TRBV4-1 with TRBJ2-7, with 12 bases fitting TRBD2. Written as DNA, the CDR3 is TGCGCCAGCAGCCTAGGACTAGCGGGATCCTACGAGCAGTACTTC. Translating gives CASSLGLAGSYEQYF.